These T cell receptor beta chains were read from a single sample in a study of cytomegalovirus exposure and HLA in healthy donors. Method: immunoSEQ multiplex PCR; TCRdb's copy keeps in-frame clones and lacks some. The sample carries about 120,000 clones, around four fifths recorded once. Material: PBMCs. The receptors here all came from a man between 18 and 35 years old in good health and CMV-seropositive. CDR3s include the opening cysteine and the closing phenylalanine or tryptophan. D genes are given only for firm matches. For some rows the clone size is stated as once, few or many, or as a class when expanded; others skip it.

15	TRBV27	-	-	TRBJ1-2	TGTGCCAGCAGCCTGTGGGGCCCGGCGGGAAATGGCTACACCTTC	CASSLWGPAGNGYTF
13	TRBV30	-	-	TRBJ2-3	TGTGCCTGGAGCCCCCAGGCGCCAGATACGCAGTATTTT	CAWSPQAPDTQYF
12	TRBV6-6	-	-	TRBJ1-5	TGTGCCAGCACTGTAATCAATCAGCCCCAGCATTTT	CASTVINQPQHF
13	TRBV19	TRBD1	-	TRBJ1-4	TGTGCCACCCGGACAGGACACAATGAAAAACTGTTTTTT	CATRTGHNEKLFF
15	TRBV7-6	-	-	TRBJ2-5	TGTGCCAGCAGCTTGTATGGGCAACAACAAGAGACCCAGTACTTC	CASSLYGQQQETQYF
13	TRBV23-1	-	-	TRBJ2-1	TGCGCCAGCAGTCAAATCGTAACACATGAGCAGTTCTTC	CASSQIVTHEQFF
14	TRBV7-9	-	-	TRBJ2-7	TGTGCCAGCAGCCTCACCCCCCTCTCGGAGGAGCAGTACTTC	CASSLTPLSEEQYF
13	TRBV6-4	-	-	TRBJ2-2	TGTGCCAGCAGTGACGGGGAGACCGGGGAGCTGTTTTTT	CASSDGETGELFF
15	TRBV6-1	-	medium-sized	TRBJ1-5	TGTGCCAGCATCCCAAGGTGGACTGACCATCAGCCCCAGCATTTT	CASIPRWTDHQPQHF
12	TRBV7-8	-	-	TRBJ2-3	TGTGCCAGCAGCTCTAACACAGATACGCAGTATTTT	CASSSNTDTQYF
14	TRBV9	TRBD1	-	TRBJ2-7	TGTGCCAGCAGCTCCCGCGGACAGGGCTCCGAGCAGTACTTC	CASSSRGQGSEQYF
11	TRBV6-5	TRBD1	-	TRBJ2-7	TGTGCCAGCGGGACAGGGCTCGAGCAGTACTTC	CASGTGLEQYF
13	TRBV10-3	-	-	TRBJ1-6	TGTGCCATCAGTGAGTCGAGGAACTCACCCCTCCACTTT	CAISESRNSPLHF
14	TRBV5-1	-	-	TRBJ1-3	TGCGCCAGCAGCCCCCAGGGCGACGGAAACACCATATATTTT	CASSPQGDGNTIYF
13	TRBV10-3	TRBD1	-	TRBJ2-7	TGTGCCACCGCCCGGGACAGGGACTACGAGCAGTACTTC	CATARDRDYEQYF
18	TRBV15	TRBD1	once	TRBJ1-5	TGTGCCACCAGCAGAGGCACCTCAATCAGGGGGCTAGATCAGCCCCAGCATTTT	CATSRGTSIRGLDQPQHF
12	TRBV19	-	-	TRBJ1-1	TGTGCCTCGGACAGAGGGTTCTCTGAAGCTTTCTTT	CASDRGFSEAFF
17	TRBV2	-	-	TRBJ2-2	TGTGCCAGCACTAGTGTGCAGGGGACGGGTTTGACCGGGGAGCTGTTTTTT	CASTSVQGTGLTGELFF
11	TRBV27	-	-	TRBJ1-2	TGTGCCAGCAGATCTGACTATGGCTACACCTTC	CASRSDYGYTF
14	TRBV6-5	-	-	TRBJ1-1	TGTGCCAGCAGTGGGGACTCAATGAACACTGAAGCTTTCTTT	CASSGDSMNTEAFF
16	TRBV7-6	TRBD1	-	TRBJ1-2	TGTGCCAGCAGCCGGGCGACAGGGGATTTTTGGTATGGCTACACCTTC	CASSRATGDFWYGYTF
16	TRBV5-3	-	-	TRBJ2-4	TGTGCCAGAAGCGCCGGGACTCCCCCGGACAAAAACATTCAGTACTTC	CARSAGTPPDKNIQYF
14	TRBV30	-	-	TRBJ1-4	TGTGCCTGGAGTGGGGGTCAAGGGGGTGAAAAACTGTTTTTT	CAWSGGQGGEKLFF
16	TRBV30	TRBD1	-	TRBJ2-6	TGTGCCAGGGATGTCGCGACAGGGGCAGGGGCCAACGTCCTGACTTTC	CARDVATGAGANVLTF
16	TRBV21-1	-	-	TRBJ2-1	TGTGCCAGCAGCAAAGCCCCGGGACAGGGTTGCAATGAGCAGTTCTTC	CASSKAPGQGCNEQFF
16	TRBV29-1	TRBD1	-	TRBJ1-5	TGCAGCGTTTTGGCAGGGGGGACATCTGGCAATCAGCCCCAGCATTTT	CSVLAGGTSGNQPQHF